What follows are 7 T cell receptor beta chains derived from one specimen sequenced in a study of blood T cells in healthy people across ages. Through a sample-barcoded 5' primer and a J-beta primer mix, a second PCR was run for roughly 7 to 12 cycles. Via MiXCR, TCRdb re-called the 5' RACE reads, giving one row per CDR3 protein. The sample records roughly 1,000,000 distinct CDR3 sequences, around 25% being singletons. Another study also made use of these data, one on T cells of mothers and their children.

Sequenced sample: blood. These receptors all come from a girl under 10 years old in good health.

As DNA, the CDR3 is TGCAGTGCCCCTAGGGAGACTGAAGCTTTCTTT. Amino acid sequence: CSAPRETEAFF. This rearrangement joins TRBV20-1 to TRBJ1-1; D is unclear. V dropped 6 bases and J dropped 5 bases, with 10 bases sitting between them. Germline CDR1 DFQATT, CDR2 SNEGSKA (reference sequence). This CDR3 has 11 residues.

This clonotype was seen at least ten times. The CDR3 DNA reads TGTGCCAGCAGCCCGCTAGCGGGAGGAGTTAATGAGCAGTTCTTC. Its protein is CASSPLAGGVNEQFF. The chain is built from TRBV7-6 and TRBJ2-5; 11 nucleotides match TRBD2. With the DNA end fitting TRBJ2-1 better, the J assignment may be wrong. This CDR3 comprises 15 residues. The germline CDR1 and CDR2 sequences are SGHVS and FNYEAQ.

The rearrangement joins TRBV15 to TRBJ1-4; D remains unclear. The CDR3 is 13 amino acids. V lost 1 base and J 6 bases, leaving 6 bases between the germline ends. The V gene's germline CDR1 is LNHNV and CDR2 YYDKDF (reference sequence). This CDR3 reads CATSRGKYEKLFF. In nucleotides, the CDR3 is TGTGCCACCAGCAGAGGCAAATATGAAAAACTGTTTTTT. Looking up the rest from reference TRBV15 and TRBJ1-4 gives the full variable domain: DAMVIQNPRYQVTQFGKPVTLSCSQTLNHNVMYWYQQKSSQAPKLLFHYYDKDFNNEADTPDNFQSRRPNTSFCFLDIRSPGLGDTAMYLCATSRGKYEKLFFGSGTQLSVL.

The chain couples TRBV28 to TRBJ2-5; D uncertain. The V and J ends lost 6 bases and 5 bases respectively, with 19 bases between them. Germline V gene sequence: CDR1 MDHEN, CDR2 SYDVKM. The CDR3 loop spans 15 amino acids. CDR3 coding DNA: TGTGCCAGCAGGATCGTCACGAGTTTTCGGGAGACCCAGTACTTC. Its translation: CASRIVTSFRETQYF.

The sample holds a few counts of this clonotype. This chain links TRBV9 with TRBJ2-5, with 11 positions matching TRBD2. The DNA end is more similar to TRBJ2-7, so the J call may be wrong. This CDR3 contains 16 residues. The germline V gene encodes CDR1 SGDLS and CDR2 YYNGEE. CDR3 sequence (DNA): TGTGCCAGCAGCCCAAACCTAGCGGGAGGTACCTACGAGCAGTACTTC. It specifies CASSPNLAGGTYEQYF.

This clonotype was found a few times. The chain links TRBV20-1 to TRBJ2-5; 9 bases fit TRBD1. Trimming removed 3 bases from V and 1 base from J; junction bases left unmatched: 6. There are 15 residues in the CDR3. CDR1 and CDR2 from the germline V gene are DFQATT and SNEGSKA (reference sequence). This CDR3 is CSASGDRDIQETQYF. In DNA, the CDR3 is TGCAGTGCTAGCGGGGACAGGGACATCCAAGAGACCCAGTACTTC.

This clonotype was counted a few times. The chain is built from TRBV20-1 and TRBJ2-5; no reliable D call. The CDR3 has 16 residues. V was clipped by 0 bases and J by 5 bases, with 19 bases between them. The germline V gene encodes CDR1 DFQATT and CDR2 SNEGSKA (reference sequence). CDR3 nucleotide sequence: TGCAGTGCTAGAGATAGTACTGTCGGAGTCGGGGAGACCCAGTACTTC. Translation gives CSARDSTVGVGETQYF.